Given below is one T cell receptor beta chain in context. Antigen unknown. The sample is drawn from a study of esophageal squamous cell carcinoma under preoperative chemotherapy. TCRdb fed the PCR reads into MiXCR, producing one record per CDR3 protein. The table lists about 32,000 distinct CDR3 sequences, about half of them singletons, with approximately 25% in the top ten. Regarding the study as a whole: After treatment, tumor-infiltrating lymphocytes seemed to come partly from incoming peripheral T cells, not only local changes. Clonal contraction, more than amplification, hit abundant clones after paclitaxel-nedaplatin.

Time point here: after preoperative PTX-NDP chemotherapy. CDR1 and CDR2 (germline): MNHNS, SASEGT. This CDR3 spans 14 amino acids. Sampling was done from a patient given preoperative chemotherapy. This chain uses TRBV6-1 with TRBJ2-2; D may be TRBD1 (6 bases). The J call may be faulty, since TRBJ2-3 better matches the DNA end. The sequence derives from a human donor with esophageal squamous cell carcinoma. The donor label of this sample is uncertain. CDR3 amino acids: CASVQAVNTGTQYF. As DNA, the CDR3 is TGTGCCAGCGTCCAGGCTGTGAACACAGGGACGCAGTATTTT.